These T cell receptor beta chains were read from a single sample in a study of blood T cell repertoires in COVID-19. Generated by immunoSEQ multiplex PCR, the TCRdb table keeps only in-frame clones and is missing some. The sample records 150,000 to 200,000 clones, 70% to 85% being singletons. The sequencing input was PBMCs or T cells enriched from blood (not recorded which). The receptors come from a man between 45 and 60 years old who had recovered from COVID-19. The CDR3 runs from the conserved cysteine through the conserved F or W. D genes are given only for firm matches. Size values are once, few and many counts, or a class for expanded clones, and some rows have none.

clone_size | j_call | v_call | d_call | cdr3_aa | cdr3_nt
. | TRBJ1-6 | TRBV3-1/TRBV3-2 | TRBD1 | CASSQSTGGHSPLHF | TGTGCCAGCAGCCAATCTACAGGGGGCCATTCACCCCTCCACTTT
. | TRBJ2-1 | TRBV10-3 | . | CAISEGALGIYNEQFF | TGTGCCATCAGTGAGGGGGCCTTGGGGATTTACAATGAGCAGTTCTTC
. | TRBJ2-7 | TRBV10-3 | . | CAISESGGEQYF | TGTGCCATCAGTGAGTCCGGGGGCGAGCAGTACTTC
. | TRBJ1-1 | TRBV7-2 | . | CASRGGTIRDTEAFF | TGTGCCAGCAGGGGGGGGACAATAAGGGACACTGAAGCTTTCTTT
. | TRBJ2-1 | TRBV7-9 | TRBD1 | CASSSLDRDYNEQFF | TGTGCCAGCAGCTCCCTGGACAGGGACTACAATGAGCAGTTCTTC
. | TRBJ2-7 | TRBV2 | . | CASSRAFVREQYF | TGTGCCAGTTCGAGGGCCTTCGTAAGGGAGCAGTACTTC
. | TRBJ2-5 | TRBV5-5 | . | CASSLHVREKTQYF | TGTGCCAGCAGCTTGCATGTCAGGGAAAAGACCCAGTACTTC
. | TRBJ2-1 | TRBV7-9 | TRBD1 | CASSTQGNSYNEQFF | TGTGCCAGCAGCACACAGGGGAACTCCTACAATGAGCAGTTCTTC
. | TRBJ1-3 | TRBV9 | . | CASSLKVGGQSGNTIYF | TGTGCCAGCAGCCTAAAAGTCGGAGGACAGAGTGGAAACACCATATATTTT
. | TRBJ1-5 | TRBV19 | TRBD1 | CASSLYRGKSNQPQHF | TGTGCCAGTAGTCTCTACAGGGGTAAGAGCAATCAGCCCCAGCATTTT
once | TRBJ1-1 | TRBV6-5 | . | CASSRGTYTEAFF | TGTGCCAGCAGCCGGGGGACTTACACTGAAGCTTTCTTT
. | TRBJ1-6 | TRBV3-1/TRBV3-2 | . | CASSQKRGKSPLHF | TGTGCCAGCAGCCAAAAAAGGGGAAAGTCACCCCTCCACTTT
. | TRBJ1-6 | TRBV6-2/TRBV6-3 | . | CASSLADMGSSYNSPLHF | TGTGCCAGCAGTTTGGCAGACATGGGCAGCTCCTATAATTCACCCCTCCACTTT
. | TRBJ1-2 | TRBV30 | TRBD1 | CAWTLDRGGGYTF | TGTGCCTGGACCCTGGACAGGGGGGGCGGCTACACCTTC
. | TRBJ2-5 | TRBV4-1 | . | CASSDAVQETQYF | TGCGCCAGCAGCGATGCAGTTCAAGAGACCCAGTACTTC
few | TRBJ1-3 | TRBV11-2 | TRBD1 | CASSQDRRLGNTIYF | TGTGCCAGCAGCCAGGACAGGAGGCTCGGAAACACCATATATTTT
. | TRBJ1-1 | TRBV15 | . | CATSRGGRSGTEAFF | TGTGCCACCAGCAGGGGAGGGCGGTCAGGAACTGAAGCTTTCTTT
. | TRBJ1-1 | TRBV10-3 | . | CAISRRQDSEAFF | TGTGCCATCAGCAGAAGACAGGACTCAGAAGCTTTCTTT
. | TRBJ2-2 | TRBV2 | . | CASISNTGELFF | TGTGCCAGCATCTCGAACACCGGGGAGCTGTTTTTT
. | TRBJ1-6 | TRBV2 | TRBD1 | CASRPDRDYSPLHF | TGTGCCAGCAGACCCGACAGGGACTATTCACCCCTCCACTTT
once | TRBJ2-2 | TRBV18 | . | CASSPGGGPTGELFF | TGTGCCAGCTCACCAGGCGGGGGCCCCACCGGGGAGCTGTTTTTT
few | TRBJ2-1 | TRBV27 | . | CASSLQGHEQFF | TGTGCCAGCAGTTTACAGGGGCATGAGCAGTTCTTC
. | TRBJ1-2 | TRBV7-8 | . | CASSLFADTPPNYGYTF | TGTGCCAGCAGCTTATTCGCAGATACGCCGCCTAACTATGGCTACACCTTC
. | TRBJ2-4 | TRBV7-9 | . | CASSLAVIENIQYF | TGTGCCAGCAGCTTAGCGGTTATAGAAAACATTCAGTACTTC
. | TRBJ1-2 | TRBV19 | . | CASSLHGLSCTF | TGTGCCAGTAGTCTCCACGGACTCTCTTGCACCTTC